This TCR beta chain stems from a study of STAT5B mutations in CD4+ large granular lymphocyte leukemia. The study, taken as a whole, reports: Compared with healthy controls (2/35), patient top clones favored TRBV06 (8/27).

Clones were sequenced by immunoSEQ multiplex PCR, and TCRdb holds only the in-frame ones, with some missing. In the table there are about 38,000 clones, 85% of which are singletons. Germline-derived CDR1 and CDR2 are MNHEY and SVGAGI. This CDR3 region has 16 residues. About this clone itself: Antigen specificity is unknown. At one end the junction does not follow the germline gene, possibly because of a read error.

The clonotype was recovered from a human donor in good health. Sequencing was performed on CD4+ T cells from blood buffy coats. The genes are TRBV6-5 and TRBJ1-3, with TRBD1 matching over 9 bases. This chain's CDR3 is CASSSDRGVSGNTIYF. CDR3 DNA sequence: TGTGCCAGTAGTTCGGACAGGGGAGTCTCTGGAAACACCATATATTTT.